One sample yielded the 17 T cell receptor beta chains listed below, sequenced in a study of blood T cell repertoires in COVID-19. The repertoire was sequenced with immunoSEQ multiplex PCR; TCRdb's copy has only in-frame clones and lacks some. The sample has a few hundred thousand clones, 85% seen once; the top ten hold about 19%. The sequencing input was PBMCs or T cells enriched from blood (not recorded which). All receptors derive from a man aged 35 to 55 who had recovered from COVID-19.

This clone was counted a few times. The chain employs TRBV11-3 and TRBJ1-2; TRBD1 agrees at 7 bases. The CDR3 totals 15 residues. CDR1 and CDR2 from the germline V gene are SGHNT and YENEEA. With V trimmed by 6 bases and J by 7 bases, 14 bases remained unmatched. CDR3 nucleotides: TGTGCCAGCAGTTCTACAGGGGCCCCATCGGGTGGCTACACCTTC. Its protein product is CASSSTGAPSGGYTF.

The chain recombines TRBV19 with TRBJ2-7; 7 bases agree with TRBD1. Germline V gene lookup returns CDR1 LNHDA and CDR2 SQIVND (reference sequence). V lost 3 bases, J lost 7 bases, and 9 bases stayed unmatched. The CDR3 is 14 residues long. The CDR3 loop reads CASSIATGIEEQYF. CDR3 nucleotides: TGTGCCAGTAGTATCGCGACAGGGATTGAGGAGCAGTACTTC. The full variable domain, in which reference TRBV19 and TRBJ2-7 provide the parts outside the CDR3, is DGGITQSPKYLFRKEGQNVTLSCEQNLNHDAMYWYRQDPGQGLRLIYYSQIVNDFQKGDIAEGYSVSREKKESFPLTVTSAQKNPTAFYLCASSIATGIEEQYFGPGTRLTVT.

This chain links TRBV6-2 or TRBV6-3 with TRBJ1-2, with D hard to call. Germline CDR1 and CDR2: MNHEY and SVGEGT. The CDR3 runs to 14 residues. The ends were cut back, 5 bases at V and 4 bases at J, with 14 bases in the middle. CDR3 region: CASSRQTRGYGYTF. CDR3 coding DNA: TGTGCCAGCAGTCGACAAACCCGGGGCTATGGCTACACCTTC.

The chain links TRBV5-1 to TRBJ2-1; 8 bases match TRBD2. CDR3 length equals 17 residues. The V and J ends lost 0 bases and 7 bases, in that order; junction bases with no gene match: 12. Per germline, CDR1 SGHRS and CDR2 YFSETQ. The DNA for the CDR3 is TGCGCCAGCAGCTTGGGAGCGGGAGTCCCGGGGACAAATGAGCAGTTCTTC. Protein product: CASSLGAGVPGTNEQFF.

This chain connects TRBV6-1 to TRBJ2-7; tentative D call: TRBD1 (5 bases). CDR3 length: 17 amino acids. Trimming took off 2 bases at V and 2 bases at J, with 19 bases between the two ends. Germline CDR1 and CDR2: MNHNS and SASEGT. For the CDR3, the DNA is TGTGCCAGCAGTGAAAGTAACTTTGGCAGGGCCGCCTACGAGCAGTACTTC. Protein product: CASSESNFGRAAYEQYF.

The chain employs TRBV5-1 and TRBJ2-5; 9 bases fit TRBD1. Germline V gene lookup returns CDR1 SGHRS and CDR2 YFSETQ. With V trimmed by 1 base and J by 2 bases, 6 bases remained unmatched. The CDR3 totals 16 residues. This CDR3 is CASSLRGQGAQETQYF. Written as DNA, the CDR3 is TGCGCCAGCAGCTTGAGGGGACAGGGCGCACAAGAGACCCAGTACTTC.

The rearrangement links TRBV14 to TRBJ2-2; the D is unclear. Trimming shortened V by 2 bases and J by 5 bases, and 9 bases separated the two germline ends. The CDR3 runs to 14 residues. Germline CDR1 is SGHDN and CDR2 is FVKESK. The CDR3 coding sequence is TGTGCCAGCAGCCAATTTTGGCGGACCGGGGAGCTGTTTTTT. Translated, it gives CASSQFWRTGELFF.

The V call is TRBV30, the J call TRBJ2-7; a weak D match, TRBD1 (6 bases). This CDR3 region has 15 residues. The germline V gene has CDR1 GTSNPN and CDR2 SVGIG (reference sequence). Trimming took off 1 base at V and 0 bases at J, with 13 bases between the two ends. CDR3 region: CAWSEGVNPSYEQYF. CDR3 bases: TGTGCCTGGAGTGAGGGGGTGAACCCCTCCTACGAGCAGTACTTC.

The chain is built from TRBV19 and TRBJ2-7; TRBD1 agrees at 9 bases. The V segment lost 3 bases and the J segment 2 bases; nucleotides outside the gene matches: 2. The germline V gene encodes CDR1 LNHDA and CDR2 SQIVND (reference sequence). This CDR3 has 14 amino acids. CDR3 residues: CASSIGTGPYEQYF. The CDR3 DNA sequence: TGTGCCAGTAGTATCGGGACAGGGCCCTACGAGCAGTACTTC.

The V and J genes are TRBV4-2 and TRBJ2-1, with TRBD2 as a possible D gene (5 bases). This CDR3 contains 21 residues. Trimming pared 2 bases from V and 7 bases from J, leaving 33 bases between. Germline CDR1 and CDR2: LGHNA and YNFKEQ. CDR3 sequence reads: CASSQLYSTSSSPRTGNEQFF. For the CDR3, the DNA is TGTGCCAGCAGCCAATTGTATTCGACCTCTTCCTCTCCCCGGACGGGGAATGAGCAGTTCTTC.

The chain has TRBV7-8 and TRBJ2-1; the D gene is possibly TRBD1 (5 bases). V was cut by 5 bases and J by 0 bases, with 11 bases left in between. The germline V gene encodes CDR1 SGHVS and CDR2 FQNEAQ. CDR3 length: 15 residues. The CDR3 DNA sequence: TGTGCCAGCAGCCAAGACAGAAGCTCCTACAATGAGCAGTTCTTC. Amino acid sequence: CASSQDRSSYNEQFF.

The rearrangement joins TRBV27 to TRBJ2-7, with D possibly being TRBD1 (5 bases). Trimming removed 2 bases at V and 0 bases at J, with 11 bases between. CDR3 length: 15 amino acids. Germline V gene lookup returns CDR1 MNHEY and CDR2 SMNVEV (reference sequence). In DNA form, the CDR3 reads TGTGCCAGCAGTTTACGAGGACACCCCTCCTACGAGCAGTACTTC. This encodes CASSLRGHPSYEQYF.

V gene TRBV19 combines with J gene TRBJ2-7, with D maybe TRBD1 (5 bases). CDR1 is LNHDA and CDR2 is SQIVND in the germline V gene (reference sequence). The CDR3 has 14 amino acids. V was clipped by 5 bases and J by 3 bases, with 14 bases between them. The CDR3 sequence is CASSPRQSFYEQYF. The CDR3 region has the DNA TGTGCCAGTAGTCCGCGACAGTCCTTCTACGAGCAGTACTTC. Full variable domain (outside the CDR3, taken from reference TRBV19 and TRBJ2-7): DGGITQSPKYLFRKEGQNVTLSCEQNLNHDAMYWYRQDPGQGLRLIYYSQIVNDFQKGDIAEGYSVSREKKESFPLTVTSAQKNPTAFYLCASSPRQSFYEQYFGPGTRLTVT.

The V call is TRBV10-3, the J call TRBJ1-1, with D unresolved. The CDR3 is 13 amino acids. V was clipped by 6 bases and J by 3 bases, with 11 bases between them. Germline V gene data show CDR1 as ENHRY and CDR2 as SYGVKD. The CDR3 spells CAISQDSYTEAFF. In DNA form, the CDR3 reads TGTGCCATCAGCCAGGACTCCTACACTGAAGCTTTCTTT.

This sequence joins TRBV19 and TRBJ2-5, with D perhaps TRBD1 (5 bases). Germline V gene data show CDR1 as LNHDA and CDR2 as SQIVND (reference sequence). This CDR3 comprises 14 residues. Trimming shortened V by 3 bases and J by 2 bases, and 10 bases separated the two germline ends. The CDR3 DNA reads TGTGCCAGTAGTATGACAGCATTACAAGAGACCCAGTACTTC. Amino acid sequence: CASSMTALQETQYF. The full variable domain, in which reference TRBV19 and TRBJ2-5 provide the parts outside the CDR3, is DGGITQSPKYLFRKEGQNVTLSCEQNLNHDAMYWYRQDPGQGLRLIYYSQIVNDFQKGDIAEGYSVSREKKESFPLTVTSAQKNPTAFYLCASSMTALQETQYFGPGTRLLVL.

The V and J genes are TRBV3-1 (or the pseudogene TRBV3-2) and TRBJ2-2; TRBD2 agrees at 10 bases. Per germline, CDR1 LGHDT and CDR2 YNNKEL (reference sequence). The CDR3 extends over 15 amino acids. V shed 6 bases and J 4 bases; nucleotides not matched to a gene: 5. The CDR3 is CASRSSGRGTGELFF. The CDR3 DNA sequence: TGTGCCAGCAGATCTAGCGGGAGAGGCACCGGGGAGCTGTTTTTT.

The chain links TRBV2 to TRBJ1-1; TRBD1 matches at 7 bases. The CDR3 contains 13 residues. Unmatched junction bases numbered 9, after V lost 7 bases and J lost 7 bases. Germline CDR1 and CDR2: SNHLY and FYNNEI. As DNA, the CDR3 is TGTGCCAGCAAACCCGACAGGGAAAATGAAGCTTTCTTT. This codes for CASKPDRENEAFF. The entire variable domain, with the rest obtained from reference TRBV2 and TRBJ1-1, is as follows: EPEVTQTPSHQVTQMGQEVILRCVPISNHLYFYWYRQILGQKVEFLVSFYNNEISEKSEIFDDQFSVERPDGSNFTLKIRSTKLEDSAMYFCASKPDRENEAFFGQGTRLTVV.